This is a list of T cell receptor beta chains from one sample in a study of blood T cells in healthy people across ages. TCRdb re-called the 5' RACE reads with MiXCR, one entry per CDR3 protein. The data contain around 690,000 distinct CDR3 sequences, roughly 58% of them seen just once; the ten biggest clones take up roughly 34%. Sequenced: blood. The source of these receptors is a man aged 55 to 69 in good health. Both conserved end residues are part of each CDR3. A D gene is named only where the DNA matches it firmly. The size of a clone is reported for some rows only, either as once, few or many, or as a class for expanded clones.

>-|TRBV7-2|few|14|TRBJ2-5
CASIPSLWGRTQYF
TGTGCCAGCATCCCCTCACTATGGGGGAGGACCCAGTACTTC
>-|TRBV5-1|-|15|TRBJ2-3
CASSRDGQTTDTQYF
TGCGCCAGCAGCCGAGATGGCCAAACAACAGATACGCAGTATTTT
>-|TRBV5-1|-|17|TRBJ2-1
CASSPNMGSVLGNKQFF
TGCGCCAGCAGTCCCAACATGGGCTCTGTACTCGGCAATAAGCAGTTCTTC
>TRBD1|TRBV6-5|-|12|TRBJ1-2
CASNRGMGGYTF
TGTGCCAGCAACAGGGGTATGGGCGGCTACACCTTC
>-|TRBV20-1|-|12|TRBJ2-5
CSGWSGVETQYF
TGCAGCGGCTGGTCAGGAGTCGAGACCCAGTACTTC
>TRBD1|TRBV7-9|-|16|TRBJ1-4
CASSPGQRATNEKLFF
TGTGCCAGCAGCCCGGGACAGAGAGCAACTAATGAAAAACTGTTTTTT
>-|TRBV7-2|-|16|TRBJ1-6
CASSLNPGRLTSPLHF
TGTGCCAGCAGCCTTAACCCGGGACGCCTGACTTCACCCCTCCACTTT
>TRBD1|TRBV4-2|few|17|TRBJ2-5
CASSQDLRVGGRETQYF
TGTGCCAGCAGCCAAGATCTAAGGGTAGGGGGCCGAGAGACCCAGTACTTC
>TRBD1|TRBV5-1|-|15|TRBJ1-6
CASRITGGGNSPLHF
TGCGCCAGCAGGATAACAGGGGGAGGTAATTCACCCCTCCACTTT
>TRBD2|TRBV6-2/TRBV6-3|-|16|TRBJ2-3
CASRYASGARTDTQYF
TGTGCCAGCAGATATGCTAGCGGGGCCCGCACAGATACGCAGTATTTT
>-|TRBV12-3/TRBV12-4|-|12|TRBJ2-5
CASSSFQDEQYF
TGTGCCAGCAGTTCGTTTCAGGATGAGCAGTACTTC
>-|TRBV10-3|few|16|TRBJ2-4
CAISAWGDSQKNIQYF
TGTGCCATCAGTGCGTGGGGAGATAGCCAAAAAAACATTCAGTACTTC
>TRBD1|TRBV20-1|-|15|TRBJ2-5
CSASPDRGAQETQYF
TGCAGTGCTAGCCCGGACAGGGGGGCACAAGAGACCCAGTACTTC
>TRBD1|TRBV6-5|-|15|TRBJ1-4
CASSYRTGHNEKLFF
TGTGCTAGCAGTTACCGGACAGGGCATAATGAAAAACTGTTTTTT
>TRBD2|TRBV20-1|-|17|TRBJ2-5
CSATDPRLAGGGETQYF
TGCAGTGCTACCGATCCCCGACTAGCGGGGGGTGGGGAGACCCAGTACTTC
>-|TRBV13|once|14|TRBJ1-4
CASSLVGNNEKLFF
TGTGCCAGCAGCTTAGTTGGAAATAATGAAAAACTGTTTTTT
>-|TRBV7-9|-|13|TRBJ1-2
CASSLGSPYGYTF
TGTGCCAGCAGCTTGGGCAGCCCCTATGGCTACACCTTC
>-|TRBV12-3/TRBV12-4|-|14|TRBJ2-1
CASREGGGLNEQFF
TGTGCCAGCAGAGAGGGGGGGGGGCTCAATGAGCAGTTCTTC
>TRBD1|TRBV4-2|once|15|TRBJ1-2
CASSQDPGQFLGYTF
TGTGCCAGCAGCCAAGACCCGGGACAGTTCCTTGGCTACACCTTC
>-|TRBV20-1|few|13|TRBJ2-7
CSASTPGAYEQYF
TGCAGTGCTAGCACACCCGGGGCCTACGAGCAGTACTTC
>TRBD1|TRBV18|-|16|TRBJ2-6
CASSPGQGAMVNVLTF
TGTGCCAGCTCACCGGGACAGGGGGCGATGGTCAACGTCCTGACTTTC
>-|TRBV20-1|-|12|TRBJ2-3
CSASLLEYTQYF
TGCAGTGCCAGTCTCCTAGAGTATACGCAGTATTTT
>-|TRBV11-2|-|14|TRBJ1-2
CASSPDRTDYGYTF
TGTGCCAGCAGCCCGGATCGGACAGACTATGGCTACACCTTC
>TRBD2|TRBV29-1|few|16|TRBJ2-5
CSLYPAGTSGLETQYF
TGCAGCCTCTATCCCGCCGGGACTAGCGGGTTGGAGACCCAGTACTTC
>-|TRBV20-1|-|10|TRBJ1-1
CSAPSTEAFF
TGCAGTGCCCCGAGCACTGAAGCTTTCTTT
>TRBD2|TRBV7-6|-|18|TRBJ2-4
CAGSLGALAGIAKNIQYF
TGTGCCGGCAGCTTAGGGGCCTTAGCGGGTATAGCCAAAAACATTCAGTACTTC
>-|TRBV5-1|once|14|TRBJ2-3
CASSTGQITDTQYF
TGCGCCAGCAGCACGGGACAAATCACAGATACGCAGTATTTT
>-|TRBV3-1|-|14|TRBJ2-7
CASSLAGQNNEQYF
TGTGCCAGCAGCCTAGCCGGGCAAAACAATGAGCAGTACTTC
>-|TRBV3-1|-|13|TRBJ2-1
CASSRRSNNEQFF
TGTGCCAGCAGCCGCCGGTCGAACAATGAGCAGTTCTTC
>-|TRBV2|-|11|TRBJ2-5
CAGRAQETQYF
TGTGCCGGCAGGGCTCAAGAGACCCAGTACTTC
>TRBD2|TRBV4-2|-|16|TRBJ2-3
CASSLTSRLSTDTQYF
TGTGCCAGCAGCCTGACTAGCCGCCTTAGCACAGATACGCAGTATTTT
>-|TRBV20-1|-|13|TRBJ2-1
CSAQGSYDNEQFF
TGCAGTGCTCAAGGGTCATACGACAATGAGCAGTTCTTC
>-|TRBV29-1|-|13|TRBJ2-5
CSAMTSGGNEQYF
TGCAGCGCCATGACTAGTGGAGGCAATGAGCAGTACTTC
>-|TRBV20-1|-|18|TRBJ1-4
CSAGLLRLEVATNEKLFF
TGCAGTGCCGGTCTCCTCCGTCTGGAGGTTGCAACTAATGAAAAACTGTTTTTT
>-|TRBV11-2|few|14|TRBJ2-5
CASSLDGLRETQYF
TGTGCCAGCAGCTTAGATGGCTTACGAGAGACCCAGTACTTC
>-|TRBV7-9|-|14|TRBJ2-7
CASSPTPGAYEQYF
TGTGCCAGCAGTCCTACCCCAGGGGCCTACGAGCAGTACTTC
>-|TRBV6-5|few|15|TRBJ1-4
CASSFGGATNEKLFF
TGTGCCAGCAGCTTCGGCGGTGCAACTAATGAAAAACTGTTTTTT
>TRBD1|TRBV6-5|-|15|TRBJ1-1
CASSRGTAMNTEAFF
TGTGCCAGCAGTAGAGGGACAGCCATGAACACTGAAGCTTTCTTT
>-|TRBV20-1|-|15|TRBJ2-5
CSAHDDRSSTETQYF
TGCAGTGCGCACGACGACAGGTCGTCTACAGAGACCCAGTACTTC
>-|TRBV3-1|-|14|TRBJ2-2
CASSQAVAVGELFF
TGTGCCAGCAGCCAAGCTGTAGCCGTCGGGGAGCTGTTTTTT
>-|TRBV5-5|-|15|TRBJ2-4
CASSLESRSGNIQYF
TGTGCCAGCAGCTTGGAGAGTAGGAGTGGAAACATTCAGTACTTC
>-|TRBV10-3|-|17|TRBJ1-4
CAISEVIRGSVNEKLFF
TGTGCCATCAGTGAAGTGATTAGAGGGAGCGTTAATGAAAAACTGTTTTTT
>-|TRBV14|-|15|TRBJ2-1
CASSQPGTAYNEQFF
TGTGCCAGCAGCCAACCCGGGACGGCCTACAATGAGCAGTTCTTC
>-|TRBV11-2|-|13|TRBJ1-1
CASAHTGNTEAFF
TGTGCCAGCGCCCACACCGGGAACACTGAAGCTTTCTTT
>-|TRBV14|-|12|TRBJ1-2
CASSPSRNGYTF
TGTGCCAGCAGCCCATCTAGGAATGGCTACACCTTC